The entry below gives a single T cell receptor (beta chain) sequence along with its context. The sample originates from a study of blood T cell repertoires in COVID-19. Study summary: Sites in the United States, Italy and Spain provided acute and convalescent COVID-19 samples. From T cells, B-cell-depleted T cells, or PBMCs came the material, which was cDNA or gDNA.

Authors' analysis steps: Nucleated cell counts were estimated from reference gene primer amplification. Profiled with immunoSEQ multiplex PCR; TCRdb holds only in-frame clones, not every one. The DNA gave D and trimming, while V, J and clone size come from that table. The sample records around 170,000 clones, roughly 90% being singletons. The CDR3 totals 12 residues. The V gene lost 2 bases and the J gene lost 12 bases, with 14 bases spanning the gap. This TCR was sampled from a man over 45 with acute or convalescent COVID-19. The rearrangement uses TRBV12-3 or TRBV12-4 and TRBJ2-7; possibly TRBD1 for D (5 bases). The specimen sequenced was peripheral blood. The CDR3 sequence is CASSLTQGQVYF. CDR3 DNA sequence: TGTGCCAGCAGTTTAACCCAGGGTCAGGTGTACTTC.